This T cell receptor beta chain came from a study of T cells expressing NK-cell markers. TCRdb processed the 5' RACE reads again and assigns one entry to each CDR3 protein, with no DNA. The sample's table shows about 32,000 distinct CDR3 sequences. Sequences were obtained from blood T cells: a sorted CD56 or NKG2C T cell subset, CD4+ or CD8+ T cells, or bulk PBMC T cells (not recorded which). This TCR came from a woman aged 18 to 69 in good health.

CDR3 amino acids: CASSAGRRTPYEQYF. The V gene is TRBV6-1, the J gene TRBJ2-7. The germline V gene encodes CDR1 MNHNS and CDR2 SASEGT. This CDR3 comprises 15 residues.